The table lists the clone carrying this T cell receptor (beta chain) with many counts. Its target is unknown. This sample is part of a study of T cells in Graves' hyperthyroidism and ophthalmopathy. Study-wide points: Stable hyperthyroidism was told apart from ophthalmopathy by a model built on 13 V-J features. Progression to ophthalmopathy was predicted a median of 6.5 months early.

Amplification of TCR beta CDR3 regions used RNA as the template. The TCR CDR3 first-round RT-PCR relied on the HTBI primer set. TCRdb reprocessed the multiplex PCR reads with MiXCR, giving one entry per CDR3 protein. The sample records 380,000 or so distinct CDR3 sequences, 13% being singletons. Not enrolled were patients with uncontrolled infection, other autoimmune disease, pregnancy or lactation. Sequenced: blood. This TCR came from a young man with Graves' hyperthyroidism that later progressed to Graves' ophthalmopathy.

The CDR3 sequence is CASSVAYQGSEQYF. Here the CDR3 DNA reads TGTGCCAGCAGCGTAGCGTACCAGGGGAGCGAGCAGTACTTC. This sequence joins TRBV9 and TRBJ2-7; D possibly corresponds to TRBD1 (6 bases). V dropped 0 bases and J dropped 6 bases, with 13 bases sitting between them. The CDR3 extends over 14 amino acids. Looked up from germline, CDR1 is SGDLS and CDR2 is YYNGEE.